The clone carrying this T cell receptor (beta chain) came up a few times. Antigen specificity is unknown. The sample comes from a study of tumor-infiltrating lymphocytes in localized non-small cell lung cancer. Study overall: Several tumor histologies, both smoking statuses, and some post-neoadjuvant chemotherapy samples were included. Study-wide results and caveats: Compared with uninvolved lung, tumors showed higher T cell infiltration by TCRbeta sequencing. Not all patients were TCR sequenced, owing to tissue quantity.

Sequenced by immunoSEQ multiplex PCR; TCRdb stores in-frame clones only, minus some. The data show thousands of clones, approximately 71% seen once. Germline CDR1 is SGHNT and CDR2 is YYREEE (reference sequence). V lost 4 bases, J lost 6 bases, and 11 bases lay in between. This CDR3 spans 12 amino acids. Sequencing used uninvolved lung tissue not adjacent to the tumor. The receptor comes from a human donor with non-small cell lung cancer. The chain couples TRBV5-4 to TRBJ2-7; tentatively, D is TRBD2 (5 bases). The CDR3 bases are TGTGCCAGCAGCAAAGGACTCTCCGAGCAGTACTTC. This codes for CASSKGLSEQYF.